The sample holds a few counts of the clone carrying this T cell receptor beta chain. The antigen is not known. This CDR3 spans 13 amino acids. V gave up 3 bases and J gave up 6 bases, with 12 bases separating them. The germline gives CDR1 MDHEN, CDR2 SYDVKM. The data were taken from a study of early T cells in non-severe SARS-CoV-2 infection. Unique molecular identifiers were affixed to single, distinct cDNA molecules. TCRdb re-derived calls from the 5' RACE reads in MiXCR, one entry per CDR3 protein. The table lists approximately 76,000 distinct CDR3 sequences, around 13% of them singletons. Overall study findings and caveats: Missing private and CD4 specificities, VDJdb matching favored anti-spike CD8 responses.

Sequences were obtained from whole blood. This sequence joins TRBV28 and TRBJ2-7; D remains unclear. This clonotype was sampled from an adult who was a healthcare worker with PCR-confirmed SARS-CoV-2 infection or an uninfected control (not recorded which). CDR3: CASSLVLQGEQYF. CDR3 DNA sequence: TGTGCCAGCAGTTTGGTACTCCAAGGCGAGCAGTACTTC.